The 20 T cell receptor beta chains presented below share a single source sample, sequenced in a study of high-grade serous ovarian cancer treatment subgroups. The protocol was immunoSEQ multiplex PCR, while the TCRdb copy is restricted to in-frame clones and leaves out a portion. The sample includes roughly 2,200 clones, about 66% of them seen just once. The tumor samples were collected prior to definitive surgery or chemotherapy. Sequenced material: tumor tissue. These receptor sequences come from a human donor with high-grade serous ovarian cancer.

The V gene is TRBV27, the J gene TRBJ2-7; weak D call: TRBD1 (6 bases). Per germline, CDR1 MNHEY and CDR2 SMNVEV (reference sequence). CDR3 length: 12 residues. With 6 bases removed from V and 0 bases from J, the gap between germline ends came to 6 bases. CDR3 bases: TGTGCCAGCAGGGACAGCTCCTACGAGCAGTACTTC. It yields the protein CASRDSSYEQYF.

The rearrangement uses TRBV4-3 and TRBJ1-3; D not resolved. CDR1 and CDR2 from the germline V gene are LGHNA and YSLEER. The V end lost 0 bases, the J end lost 3 bases, and 3 bases lay between the germline ends. The CDR3 consists of 13 residues. The CDR3 nucleotides are TGCGCCAGCAGCCAAGATAGTGGAAACACCATATATTTT. Encoded protein: CASSQDSGNTIYF.

The table lists this clone with a few counts. V and J are TRBV7-9 and TRBJ2-5, with a tentative D call TRBD1 (6 bases). Trimming took off 5 bases at V and 5 bases at J, with 18 bases between the two ends. The CDR3 runs to 15 residues. The germline V gene has CDR1 SEHNR and CDR2 FQNEAQ (reference sequence). The CDR3 sequence is CASSATQGDEETQYF. CDR3 coding DNA: TGTGCCAGCAGCGCCACACAGGGAGACGAGGAGACCCAGTACTTC.

The V gene is TRBV7-3, the J gene TRBJ2-3; TRBD1 is a possible D gene (6 bases). The ends were cut back, 5 bases at V and 1 base at J, with 13 bases in the middle. CDR3 size: 15 residues. CDR1 is SGHTA and CDR2 is FQGTGA in the germline V gene. CDR3 DNA sequence: TGTGCCAGCAGCCCAGGACAGCTCCGCACAGATACGCAGTATTTT. The encoded protein is CASSPGQLRTDTQYF.

The chain's CDR3 is CASSHGGGGGETQYF. The DNA of the CDR3 is TGTGCCAGCAGCCATGGGGGGGGCGGTGGAGAGACCCAGTACTTC. The chain links TRBV11-3 to TRBJ2-5; perhaps TRBD2 as D (7 bases). There are 15 residues in the CDR3. The germline V gene has CDR1 SGHNT and CDR2 YENEEA. Between the trimmed V and J ends, which lost 5 bases and 4 bases, there was a span of 17 bases.

The J gene is TRBJ2-1, the V gene TRBV9; no clear D gene. Germline lookup yields CDR1 SGDLS and CDR2 YYNGEE. The CDR3 length is 12 residues. V lost 0 bases, J lost 10 bases, and 8 bases lay in between. The CDR3 is CASSVVEWEQFF. DNA for the CDR3: TGTGCCAGCAGCGTAGTAGAATGGGAGCAGTTCTTC.

The gene calls are TRBV19 and TRBJ2-2; 13 bases match TRBD2. The CDR3 has 18 residues. The germline gives CDR1 LNHDA, CDR2 SQIVND (reference sequence). V trimming: 5 bases; J trimming: 5 bases; junction bases outside the gene matches: 11. The chain's CDR3 is CASSPSSGTSGMTGELFF. CDR3 nucleotide sequence: TGTGCCAGTAGTCCTTCGAGTGGGACTAGCGGGATGACCGGGGAGCTGTTTTTT.

The DNA for the CDR3 is TGTGCCAGCAGCTGGACCGGGACTAGCGGGAGCCGGCTACGCGAGCAGTACGTC. Translation: CASSWTGTSGSRLREQYV. The V gene is TRBV5-6, the J gene TRBJ2-7, with 14 bases that match TRBD2. The CDR3 is 18 residues long. Germline trimming cut 3 bases from V and 6 bases from J; bases unmatched to any gene: 14. The germline CDR1 and CDR2 sequences are SGHDT and YYEEEE.

The chain couples TRBV5-1 to TRBJ1-1; D is undetermined. Germline CDR1 reads SGHRS; CDR2 reads YFSETQ. There are 15 residues in the CDR3. Trimming removed 7 bases at V and 0 bases at J, with 16 bases between. The CDR3 DNA is TGCGCCAGCCTCCCACGCAGTGGCGTGAACACTGAAGCTTTCTTT. Translation: CASLPRSGVNTEAFF.

This clone occurred once. This chain joins TRBV25-1 and TRBJ2-1, with D unclear. There are 12 residues in the CDR3. Germline loops: CDR1 MGHDK, CDR2 SYGVNS. Trimming took off 2 bases at V and 12 bases at J, with 11 bases between the two ends. CDR3 DNA: TGTGCCAGCAGTGAAAGTAACTATAGGCAGTTCTTC. Translating it yields CASSESNYRQFF.

The CDR3 spells CASHGAGWWNEQFF. DNA for the CDR3: TGCGCCAGCCACGGGGCAGGGTGGTGGAATGAGCAGTTCTTC. The V call is TRBV10-2, the J call TRBJ2-1; D possibly matches TRBD1 or TRBD2 (5 bases each). Trimming left V 8 bases short and J 7 bases short, with 18 bases between. This CDR3 contains 14 residues. CDR1 is WSHSY and CDR2 is SAAADI in the germline V gene.

The chain is built from TRBV19 and TRBJ1-5; D possibly corresponds to TRBD1 (5 bases). The germline V gene has CDR1 LNHDA and CDR2 SQIVND (reference sequence). This CDR3 contains 13 residues. Trimming removed 5 bases from V and 6 bases from J, with 11 bases in between. The CDR3 here is CASSSQGFQPQHF. The CDR3 DNA reads as TGTGCCAGTAGTTCCCAGGGTTTTCAGCCCCAGCATTTT.

V gene TRBV29-1 combines with J gene TRBJ2-6, with TRBD2 as a possible D gene (7 bases). Germline values: CDR1 SQVTM, CDR2 ANQGSEA. The CDR3 has 14 residues. V was shortened by 6 bases and J by 0 bases, with 9 bases between the two germline ends. CDR3 sequence: CSVGGGSGANVLTF. The CDR3, as DNA: TGCAGCGTGGGAGGGGGCTCTGGGGCCAACGTCCTGACTTTC.

The chain recombines TRBV5-4 with TRBJ2-2, with a weak D call TRBD2 (7 bases). Trimming stripped 4 bases from V and 7 bases from J, with 17 bases between. This CDR3 spans 15 amino acids. CDR1 is SGHNT and CDR2 is YYREEE in the germline V gene (reference sequence). CDR3 loop: CASSPLGGLGGELFF. CDR3 DNA sequence: TGTGCCAGCAGCCCCCTCGGGGGGCTTGGCGGGGAGCTGTTTTTT. The variable domain in full, with the rest retrieved from reference TRBV5-4 and TRBJ2-2, is ETGVTQSPTHLIKTRGQQVTLRCSSQSGHNTVSWYQQALGQGPQFIFQYYREEENGRGNFPPRFSGLQFPNYSSELNVNALELDDSALYLCASSPLGGLGGELFFGEGSRLTVL.

The rearrangement joins TRBV5-1 to TRBJ2-3; D call uncertain. V lost 0 bases and J lost 6, with 20 bases in between. This CDR3 spans 17 amino acids. CDR1 SGHRS and CDR2 YFSETQ come from the germline V gene. The CDR3 DNA reads as TGCGCCAGCAGCTTGGATGGGAATTGGGCGGATAGGGATACGCAGTATTTT. It encodes CASSLDGNWADRDTQYF.

The chain has TRBV29-1 and TRBJ2-2; D gene ambiguous. Germline assignment: CDR1 SQVTM and CDR2 ANQGSEA. Trimming shortened V by 8 bases and J by 4 bases, and 11 bases separated the two germline ends. CDR3 length: 12 amino acids. CDR3 sequence: CSYLLSTGELFF. For the CDR3, the DNA is TGCAGCTACTTACTTTCCACCGGGGAGCTGTTTTTT.

The rearrangement joins TRBV29-1 to TRBJ2-5, with 10 bases fitting TRBD2. The CDR3 sequence is 15 residues long. With 6 bases clipped from V and 4 bases from J, the junction kept 11 bases outside the gene matches. In germline, CDR1 is SQVTM, CDR2 ANQGSEA. In DNA form, the CDR3 reads TGCAGCGTAACAAGAAACAGCGGGAGGGGAGAGACCCAGTACTTC. Its translation: CSVTRNSGRGETQYF.

This chain uses TRBV5-6 with TRBJ2-5; 12 bases line up with TRBD2. CDR3 length: 16 amino acids. J was trimmed by 9 bases and V by 0 bases; bases with no gene match: 9. The germline V gene encodes CDR1 SGHDT and CDR2 YYEEEE. The CDR3 loop reads CASSLGTSGMGTAQYF. CDR3 nucleotides: TGTGCCAGCAGCTTGGGGACTAGCGGGATGGGGACGGCCCAGTACTTC.

The chain uses TRBV28 and TRBJ2-2, with TRBD2 matching 13 bases. This CDR3 has 17 residues. The ends lost 2 bases at V and 6 bases at J; junction bases unmatched: 6. CDR1 and CDR2 (germline): MDHEN, SYDVKM. The DNA for the CDR3 is TGTGCCAGCAGTTTAGACGGACTAGCGGGAGCGTCCGGGGAGCTGTTTTTT. Its protein is CASSLDGLAGASGELFF.

The chain joins TRBV10-3 to TRBJ2-1, with a tentative D call TRBD2 (5 bases). This CDR3 spans 11 amino acids. V lost 4 bases to trimming and J lost 7 bases, with 5 bases between them. Germline CDR1 ENHRY, CDR2 SYGVKD. This CDR3 is CAISAGNEQFF. The CDR3 DNA sequence: TGTGCCATCAGTGCGGGGAATGAGCAGTTCTTC.